The rows below give T cell receptor beta chains drawn from one sample of a study of T cells in Graves' hyperthyroidism and ophthalmopathy. TCRdb reanalysed the multiplex PCR reads using MiXCR and keeps one entry per CDR3 protein. Of roughly 280,000 distinct CDR3 sequences in the sample, about 17% are singletons; the top ten hold around 58%. The sequencing input was blood. The receptors derive from a woman aged 55-75 years with Graves' ophthalmopathy. Both conserved end residues are part of each CDR3. A D gene is named only where the DNA matches it firmly. Only some rows state a clone size, as once, few, many or a class for expanded clones.

cdr3_length	v_call	j_call	d_call	clone_size	cdr3_aa	cdr3_nt
12	TRBV20-1	TRBJ1-2	.	many	CSARDTSGGYTF	TGCAGTGCTAGAGATACCAGCGGAGGCTACACCTTC
15	TRBV7-2	TRBJ1-5	.	many	CASSFGHGGDQPQHF	TGTGCCAGCAGCTTTGGGCACGGGGGGGATCAGCCCCAGCATTTT
20	TRBV18	TRBJ2-1	TRBD2	.	CASSAGLAGGEMSSYNEQFF	TGTGCCAGCTCAGCCGGACTAGCGGGGGGAGAAATGAGCTCCTACAATGAGCAGTTCTTC
13	TRBV5-1	TRBJ1-1	.	many	CASSWGGDTEAFF	TGCGCCAGCAGCTGGGGTGGGGACACTGAAGCTTTCTTT
15	TRBV5-1	TRBJ2-7	TRBD2	many	CASSLDLAGHYEQYF	TGCGCCAGCAGCTTGGATCTAGCGGGCCACTACGAGCAGTACTTC
13	TRBV6-5	TRBJ2-5	.	.	CAGSHRDGETQYF	TGTGCCGGCAGTCACAGGGACGGTGAGACCCAGTACTTC
15	TRBV20-1	TRBJ2-6	.	.	CSARSPGSGANVLTF	TGCAGTGCTAGATCCCCGGGCTCTGGGGCCAACGTCCTGACTTTC
14	TRBV12-3/TRBV12-4	TRBJ2-7	.	many	CASSFVRDTYEQYF	TGTGCCAGCAGTTTTGTACGGGACACCTACGAGCAGTACTTC
14	TRBV2	TRBJ2-7	.	many	CASSPRDGPYEQYF	TGTGCCAGCAGCCCGCGGGACGGACCTTACGAGCAGTACTTC
13	TRBV18	TRBJ2-7	.	many	CASEEGSGSEQYF	TGTGCCAGCGAAGAGGGGTCTGGGAGCGAGCAGTACTTC
15	TRBV7-2	TRBJ2-2	.	many	CASSFSGTSGGELFF	TGTGCCAGCAGCTTCTCCGGGACATCTGGCGGGGAGCTGTTTTTT
16	TRBV19	TRBJ1-2	TRBD1	few	CASSIDAGGATNGYTF	TGTGCCAGTAGTATAGACGCAGGGGGCGCAACGAATGGCTACACCTTC
15	TRBV27	TRBJ2-1	TRBD2	many	CASSFAGGRKNEQFF	TGTGCCAGCAGTTTTGCGGGAGGCCGCAAGAATGAGCAGTTCTTC
21	TRBV29-1	TRBJ2-3	TRBD2	many	CSVEDPRDETSGRNPTDTQYF	TGCAGCGTTGAAGATCCGAGGGATGAGACTAGCGGGAGGAATCCTACAGATACGCAGTATTTT
14	TRBV12-3/TRBV12-4	TRBJ2-7	.	many	CASSPRTADYEQYF	TGTGCCAGCAGTCCTAGGACAGCAGATTACGAGCAGTACTTC
15	TRBV5-1	TRBJ2-3	.	many	CASSLDGAHTDTQYF	TGCGCCAGCAGCTTGGACGGTGCTCACACAGATACGCAGTATTTT
14	TRBV11-2	TRBJ2-7	TRBD1	many	CASSWVDRADEQYF	TGTGCCAGCAGCTGGGTAGACAGGGCCGACGAGCAGTACTTC
14	TRBV4-3	TRBJ2-5	.	many	CASSLAGNVETQYF	TGCGCCAGCAGCCTGGCAGGGAATGTGGAGACCCAGTACTTC
18	TRBV7-9	TRBJ2-7	.	many	CASSLVSPNLGWSYEQYF	TGTGCCAGCAGCTTAGTTTCACCTAACCTAGGATGGTCCTACGAGCAGTACTTC
14	TRBV18	TRBJ2-3	.	few	CASSLIEGPDTQYF	TGTGCCAGCTCACTTATAGAGGGTCCAGATACGCAGTATTTT
17	TRBV6-1	TRBJ1-1	TRBD1	.	CASSVRRTGGENTEAFF	TGTGCCAGCAGTGTTCGGAGAACAGGGGGCGAGAACACTGAAGCTTTCTTT
16	TRBV7-2	TRBJ1-3	TRBD1	few	CASSSTGDGSGNTIYF	TGTGCCAGCAGCTCGACAGGGGACGGCTCTGGAAACACCATATATTTT
14	TRBV7-2	TRBJ1-1	.	many	CASSFSVMNTEAFF	TGTGCCAGCAGCTTTTCAGTGATGAACACTGAAGCTTTCTTT
14	TRBV9	TRBJ2-2	.	many	CASSEDPPGGELFF	TGTGCCAGCAGCGAGGACCCCCCGGGCGGGGAGCTGTTTTTT
15	TRBV5-1	TRBJ2-6	.	few	CASSLAPAGANVLTF	TGCGCCAGCAGCTTGGCCCCAGCTGGGGCCAACGTCCTGACTTTC
16	TRBV5-6	TRBJ2-1	TRBD2	many	CASSWRLAGDSHEQFF	TGTGCCAGCAGCTGGCGACTAGCGGGAGATAGCCACGAGCAGTTCTTC
18	TRBV3-1	TRBJ2-7	.	many	CASSQDWGTARAFYEQYF	TGTGCCAGCAGCCAAGATTGGGGTACAGCTAGGGCGTTCTACGAGCAGTACTTC
15	TRBV14	TRBJ2-1	TRBD2	.	CASKSSGGYYNEQFF	TGTGCCAGCAAGTCAAGCGGGGGGTATTACAATGAGCAGTTCTTC
14	TRBV7-9	TRBJ1-1	TRBD1	many	CASTPGTVNTEAFF	TGTGCCAGCACCCCCGGGACAGTGAACACTGAAGCTTTCTTT
14	TRBV10-3	TRBJ2-3	.	many	CAISAQGLSDTQYF	TGTGCCATCAGTGCGCAGGGGCTGTCAGATACGCAGTATTTT
14	TRBV9	TRBJ1-1	.	many	CASSGDRANTEAFF	TGTGCCAGCAGCGGGGACCGAGCGAACACTGAAGCTTTCTTT
13	TRBV4-3	TRBJ2-5	.	many	CASSQDRSETQYF	TGCGCCAGCAGCCAAGATCGTAGCGAGACCCAGTACTTC
15	TRBV9	TRBJ1-5	.	few	CASSGQGVTGQPQHF	TGTGCCAGCAGCGGGCAGGGTGTAACGGGTCAGCCCCAGCATTTT
14	TRBV5-5	TRBJ1-1	.	.	CASSFRRQNTEAFF	TGTGCCAGCAGCTTTCGGCGCCAGAACACTGAAGCTTTCTTT
14	TRBV12-3/TRBV12-4	TRBJ1-2	.	many	CASRAPISDYGYTF	TGTGCCAGCAGAGCTCCCATTTCGGACTATGGCTACACCTTC
19	TRBV7-2	TRBJ1-6	TRBD1	.	CASSPRDRPFSSYNSPLHF	TGTGCCAGCAGCCCCCGGGACAGACCCTTTAGCTCCTATAATTCACCCCTCCACTTT
13	TRBV7-9	TRBJ2-7	.	many	CASSLDPPYEQYF	TGTGCCAGCAGCTTAGACCCCCCCTACGAGCAGTACTTC
18	TRBV6-9	TRBJ1-1	.	.	CASSYYPASRGWHTEAFF	TGTGCCAGCAGTTATTACCCCGCGTCCCGGGGATGGCACACTGAAGCTTTCTTT
16	TRBV7-9	TRBJ2-1	.	many	CASSPEGGASYNEQFF	TGTGCCAGCAGCCCAGAGGGGGGAGCTTCCTACAATGAGCAGTTCTTC
15	TRBV20-1	TRBJ1-2	TRBD1	.	CSATENAATGLGYTF	TGCAGTGCTACAGAGAATGCAGCGACAGGGCTCGGCTACACCTTC
16	TRBV11-2	TRBJ2-7	TRBD1	.	CASSPPGDRVSYEQYF	TGTGCCAGCAGCCCCCCGGGGGACAGGGTGTCCTACGAGCAGTACTTC
15	TRBV9	TRBJ2-2	.	.	CASTTTGLNTGELFF	TGTGCCAGCACAACCACAGGGTTGAACACCGGGGAGCTGTTTTTT
12	TRBV5-1	TRBJ2-5	.	few	CASSLDEETQYF	TGCGCCAGCAGCCTAGACGAAGAGACCCAGTACTTC
15	TRBV5-1	TRBJ1-1	TRBD1	many	CASSPRTGKGTEAFF	TGCGCCAGCAGCCCTCGGACAGGGAAGGGCACTGAAGCTTTCTTT
15	TRBV6-5	TRBJ2-6	.	few	CASSYSGSGANVLTF	TGTGCCAGCAGTTACTCGGGGAGTGGGGCCAACGTCCTGACTTTC